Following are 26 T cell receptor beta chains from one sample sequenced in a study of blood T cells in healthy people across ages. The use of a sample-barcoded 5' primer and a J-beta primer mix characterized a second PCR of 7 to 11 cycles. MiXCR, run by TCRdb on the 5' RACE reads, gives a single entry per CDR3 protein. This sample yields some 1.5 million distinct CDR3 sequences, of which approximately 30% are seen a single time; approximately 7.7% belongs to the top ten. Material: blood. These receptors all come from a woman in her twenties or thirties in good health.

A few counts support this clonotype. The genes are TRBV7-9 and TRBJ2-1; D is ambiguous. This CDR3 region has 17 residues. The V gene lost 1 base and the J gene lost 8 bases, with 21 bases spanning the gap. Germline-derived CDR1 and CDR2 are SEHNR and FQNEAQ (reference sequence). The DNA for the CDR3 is TGTGCCAGCAGCTTAGGATCCCGACGGATTTTTGTAGATGAGCAGTTCTTC. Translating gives CASSLGSRRIFVDEQFF.

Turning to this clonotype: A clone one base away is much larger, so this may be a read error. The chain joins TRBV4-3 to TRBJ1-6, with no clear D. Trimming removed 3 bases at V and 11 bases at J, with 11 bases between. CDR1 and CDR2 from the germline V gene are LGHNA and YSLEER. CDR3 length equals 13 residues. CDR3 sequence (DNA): TGCGCCAGCAGCCAGGCCGGAGATCCACCCCTCCACTTT. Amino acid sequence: CASSQAGDPPLHF.

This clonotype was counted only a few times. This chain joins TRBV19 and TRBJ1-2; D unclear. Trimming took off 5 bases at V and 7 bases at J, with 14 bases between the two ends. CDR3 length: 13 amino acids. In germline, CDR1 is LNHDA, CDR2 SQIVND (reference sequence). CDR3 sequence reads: CASSAPRRVGYTF. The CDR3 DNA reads TGTGCCAGTAGTGCCCCGAGGCGGGTTGGCTACACCTTC.

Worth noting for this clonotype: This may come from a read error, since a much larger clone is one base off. The CDR3 nucleotides are TGCGCCAGCAGCTTCGGGACAGGGACCAAAAACATTCAGTACTTC. Its protein product is CASSFGTGTKNIQYF. This sequence joins TRBV5-1 and TRBJ2-5; 9 nucleotides align to TRBD1. Judging by the DNA end, TRBJ2-4 fits better; the J call may be wrong. CDR3 length: 15 amino acids. Germline V gene lookup returns CDR1 SGHRS and CDR2 YFSETQ.

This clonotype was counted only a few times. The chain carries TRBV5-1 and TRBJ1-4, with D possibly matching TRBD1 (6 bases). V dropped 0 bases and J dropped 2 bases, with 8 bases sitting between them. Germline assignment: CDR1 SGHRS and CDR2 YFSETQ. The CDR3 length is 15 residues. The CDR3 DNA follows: TGCGCCAGCAGCTTGGAAGGGGGGACTAATGAAAAACTGTTTTTT. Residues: CASSLEGGTNEKLFF.

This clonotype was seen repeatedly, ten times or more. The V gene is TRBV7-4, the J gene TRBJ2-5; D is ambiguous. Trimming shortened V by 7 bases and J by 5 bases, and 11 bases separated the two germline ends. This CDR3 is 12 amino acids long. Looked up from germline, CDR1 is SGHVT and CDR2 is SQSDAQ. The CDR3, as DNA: TGTGCCAGCAATAAGGGATGGGAGACCCAGTACTTC. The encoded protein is CASNKGWETQYF.

DNA for the CDR3: TGTGCCAGCAGTTCCCCTAAGTACAATGAGCAGTTCTTC. Residues: CASSSPKYNEQFF. The chain recombines TRBV28 with TRBJ2-1; D remains ambiguous. The CDR3 runs 13 residues. The germline CDR1 and CDR2 sequences are MDHEN and SYDVKM. Trimming took 4 bases from V and 4 from J, leaving 8 bases between them.

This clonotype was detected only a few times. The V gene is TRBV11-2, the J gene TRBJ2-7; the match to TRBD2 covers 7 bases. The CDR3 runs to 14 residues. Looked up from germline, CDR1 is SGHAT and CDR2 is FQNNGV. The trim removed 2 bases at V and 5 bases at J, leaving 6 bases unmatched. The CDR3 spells CASSLREGPHEQYF. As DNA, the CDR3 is TGTGCCAGCAGCTTAAGGGAGGGCCCCCACGAGCAGTACTTC.

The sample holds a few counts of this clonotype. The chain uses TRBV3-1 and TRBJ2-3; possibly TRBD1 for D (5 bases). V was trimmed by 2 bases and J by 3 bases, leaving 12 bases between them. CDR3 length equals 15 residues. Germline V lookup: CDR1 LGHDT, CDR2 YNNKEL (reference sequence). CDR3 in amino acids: CASSQKGARTDTQYF. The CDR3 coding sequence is TGTGCCAGCAGCCAAAAAGGGGCTAGGACAGATACGCAGTATTTT.

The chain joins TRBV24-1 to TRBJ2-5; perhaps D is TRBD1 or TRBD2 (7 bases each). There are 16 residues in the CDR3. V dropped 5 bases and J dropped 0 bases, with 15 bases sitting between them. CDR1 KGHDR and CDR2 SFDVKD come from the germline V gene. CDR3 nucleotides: TGTGCCACCAGTGCCAGGGGGGGCCAGTACCAAGAGACCCAGTACTTC. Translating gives CATSARGGQYQETQYF.

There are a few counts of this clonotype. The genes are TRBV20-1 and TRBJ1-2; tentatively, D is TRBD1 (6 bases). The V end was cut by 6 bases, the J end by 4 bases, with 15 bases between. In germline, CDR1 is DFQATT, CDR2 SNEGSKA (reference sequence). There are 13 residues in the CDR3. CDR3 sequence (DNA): TGCAGTGCAGAGCGGGGGGCTAGCTATGGCTACACCTTC. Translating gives CSAERGASYGYTF.

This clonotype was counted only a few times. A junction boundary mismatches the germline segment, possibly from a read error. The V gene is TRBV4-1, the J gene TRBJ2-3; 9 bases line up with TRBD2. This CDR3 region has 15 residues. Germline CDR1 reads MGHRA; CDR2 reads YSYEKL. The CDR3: CASSRNSGSTDTQDF. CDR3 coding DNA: TGCGCCAGCAGCCGAAATAGCGGGAGCACAGATACGCAGGATTTT.

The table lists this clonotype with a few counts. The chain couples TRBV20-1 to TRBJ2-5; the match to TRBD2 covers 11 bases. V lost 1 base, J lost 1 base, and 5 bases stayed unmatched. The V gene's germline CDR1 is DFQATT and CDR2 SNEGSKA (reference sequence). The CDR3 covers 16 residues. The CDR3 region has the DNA TGCAGTGCTAGAGTCAGGACTAGCGGGCCCCAAGAGACCCAGTACTTC. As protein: CSARVRTSGPQETQYF.

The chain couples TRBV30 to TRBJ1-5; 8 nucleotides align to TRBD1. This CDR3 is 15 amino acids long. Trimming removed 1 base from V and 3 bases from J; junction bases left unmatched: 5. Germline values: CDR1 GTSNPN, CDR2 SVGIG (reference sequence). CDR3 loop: CAWSGGTGFNQPQHF. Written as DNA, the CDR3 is TGTGCCTGGAGTGGCGGGACAGGTTTCAATCAGCCCCAGCATTTT.

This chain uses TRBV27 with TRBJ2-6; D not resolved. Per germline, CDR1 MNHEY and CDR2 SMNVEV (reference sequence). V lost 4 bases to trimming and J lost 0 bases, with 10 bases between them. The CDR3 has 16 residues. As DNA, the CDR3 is TGTGCCAGCAGTTCTCGACGGTTCTCTGGGGCCAACGTCCTGACTTTC. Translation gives CASSSRRFSGANVLTF. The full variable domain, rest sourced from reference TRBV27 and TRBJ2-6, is EAQVTQNPRYLITVTGKKLTVTCSQNMNHEYMSWYRQDPGLGLRQIYYSMNVEVTDKGDVPEGYKVSRKEKRNFPLILESPSPNQTSLYFCASSSRRFSGANVLTFGAGSRLTVL.

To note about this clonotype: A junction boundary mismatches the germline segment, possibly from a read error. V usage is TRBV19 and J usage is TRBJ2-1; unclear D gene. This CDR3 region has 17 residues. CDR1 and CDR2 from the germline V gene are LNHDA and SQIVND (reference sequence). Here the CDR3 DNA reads TGTGCCAGTAGTATTAGGACGGATTTCCTTTCCTACGATGAGCAGTTCTTC. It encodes CASSIRTDFLSYDEQFF.

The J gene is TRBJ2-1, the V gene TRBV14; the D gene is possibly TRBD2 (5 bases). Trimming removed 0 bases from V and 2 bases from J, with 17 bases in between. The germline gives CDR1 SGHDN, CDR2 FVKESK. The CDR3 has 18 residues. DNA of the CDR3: TGTGCCAGCAGCCAAGATCGGGTAACGGGATGGGCCTACAATGAGCAGTTCTTC. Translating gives CASSQDRVTGWAYNEQFF.

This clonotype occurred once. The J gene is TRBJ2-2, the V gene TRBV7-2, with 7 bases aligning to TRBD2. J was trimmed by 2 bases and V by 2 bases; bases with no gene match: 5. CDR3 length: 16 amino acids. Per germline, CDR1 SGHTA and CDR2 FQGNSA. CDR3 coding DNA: TGTGCCAGCAGCTTATTGTCGGGAGGTAACACCGGGGAGCTGTTTTTT. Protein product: CASSLLSGGNTGELFF.

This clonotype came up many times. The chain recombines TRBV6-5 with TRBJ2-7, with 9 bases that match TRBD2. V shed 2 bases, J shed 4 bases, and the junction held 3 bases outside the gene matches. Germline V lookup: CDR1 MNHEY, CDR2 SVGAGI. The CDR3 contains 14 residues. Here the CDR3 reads CASSYRREGYEQYF. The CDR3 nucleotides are TGTGCCAGCAGTTACCGGCGGGAGGGATACGAGCAGTACTTC.

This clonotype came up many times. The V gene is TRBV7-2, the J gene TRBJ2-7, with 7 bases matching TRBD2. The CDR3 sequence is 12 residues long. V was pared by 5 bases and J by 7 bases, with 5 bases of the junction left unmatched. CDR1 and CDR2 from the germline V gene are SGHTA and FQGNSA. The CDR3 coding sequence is TGTGCCAGCAGCCCCAACGGGGGGGAGCAGTACTTC. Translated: CASSPNGGEQYF.

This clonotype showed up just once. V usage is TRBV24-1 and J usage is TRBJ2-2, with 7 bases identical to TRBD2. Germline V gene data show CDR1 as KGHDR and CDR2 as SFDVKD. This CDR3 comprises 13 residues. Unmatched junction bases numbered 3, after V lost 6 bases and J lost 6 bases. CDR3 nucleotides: TGTGCCACCAGTCCACGGGGGGCCGGGGAGCTGTTTTTT. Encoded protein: CATSPRGAGELFF.

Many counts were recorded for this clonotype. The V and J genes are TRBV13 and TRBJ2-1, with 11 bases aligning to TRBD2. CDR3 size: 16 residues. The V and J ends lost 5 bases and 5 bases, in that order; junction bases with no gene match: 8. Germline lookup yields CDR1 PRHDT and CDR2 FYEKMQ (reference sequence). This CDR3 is CASSPAGTSGHNEQFF. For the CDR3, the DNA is TGTGCCAGCAGCCCCGCCGGGACTAGCGGCCACAATGAGCAGTTCTTC.

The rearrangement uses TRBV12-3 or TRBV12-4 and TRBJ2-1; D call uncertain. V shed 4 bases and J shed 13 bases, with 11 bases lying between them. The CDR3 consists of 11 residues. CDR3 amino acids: CASSSEETQFF. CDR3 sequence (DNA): TGTGCCAGCAGTTCGGAAGAGACCCAGTTCTTC.

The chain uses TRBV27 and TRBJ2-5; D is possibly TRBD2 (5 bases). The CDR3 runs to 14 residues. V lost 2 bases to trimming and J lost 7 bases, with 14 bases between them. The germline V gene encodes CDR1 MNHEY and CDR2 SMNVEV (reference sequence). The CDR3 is CASSLGGVGGTQYF. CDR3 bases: TGTGCCAGCAGTTTAGGTGGTGTCGGAGGGACCCAGTACTTC.

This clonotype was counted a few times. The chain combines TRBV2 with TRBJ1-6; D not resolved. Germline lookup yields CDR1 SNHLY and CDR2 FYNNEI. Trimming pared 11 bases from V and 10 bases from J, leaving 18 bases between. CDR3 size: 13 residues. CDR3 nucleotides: TGTGCCGTTGCGCGCCTGCAAGGGTCACCCCTCCACTTT. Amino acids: CAVARLQGSPLHF.

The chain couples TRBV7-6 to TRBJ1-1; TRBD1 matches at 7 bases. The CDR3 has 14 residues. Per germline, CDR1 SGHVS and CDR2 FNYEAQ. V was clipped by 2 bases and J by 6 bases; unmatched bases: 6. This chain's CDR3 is CASSLQGGIAEAFF. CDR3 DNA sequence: TGTGCCAGCAGCTTACAGGGGGGCATCGCTGAAGCTTTCTTT.